The entry that follows covers one T cell receptor (beta chain) sequence. Antigen: not known. Healthy individuals of Caucasian origin from Russia, aged 6 to 90, served as donors. The data were taken from a study of blood T cells in healthy people across ages. Notes on the study in general: Unsorted PBMC input precluded a conclusive naive versus antigen-experienced comparison.

The germline V and J ends were trimmed by 5 bases and 4 bases, with 16 bases remaining between them. CDR1 and CDR2 from the germline V gene are SNHLY and FYNNEI. The CDR3 is 15 residues long. A second about 7 to 12 cycle PCR used barcoded and J-beta primers. TCRdb reprocessed the 5' RACE reads with MiXCR, giving one entry per CDR3 protein. The sample records about 510,000 distinct CDR3 sequences, roughly a quarter being singletons. In addition, the sample was reused for a study of T cells of mothers and their children. That investigation notes: Samples were obtained from a few healthy Caucasian mothers and their six children.

The sample consisted of blood. This rearrangement joins TRBV2 to TRBJ2-3, with D perhaps matching TRBD1 or TRBD2 (5 bases each). The clonotype originates from a boy aged 2 to 9 in good health. Here the CDR3 reads CASSPEGYGADTQYF. Written as DNA, the CDR3 is TGTGCCAGCAGTCCTGAGGGGTATGGGGCAGATACGCAGTATTTT.